This T cell receptor (beta chain) derives from a study of identical twins. The study, taken as a whole, reports: Reduced insertions were recorded for abundant cord blood beta clonotypes, with no such pattern in memory repertoires. Modeled out-of-frame TCR alpha sharing in monozygotic twins fell below observed levels.

Template switching introduced a universal primer site, and the cDNA bore unique molecular identifiers. MiXCR was run by TCRdb on the 5' RACE reads, yielding one entry per CDR3 protein. The sample lists 450,000 or so distinct CDR3 sequences, 14% occurring once. The CDR3 loop spans 14 amino acids. With 8 bases clipped from V and 6 bases from J, the junction kept 7 bases outside the gene matches. Germline CDR1 SEHNR, CDR2 FQNEAQ (reference sequence). This clonotype was found a few times. The antigen remains undetermined. The donors were all healthy and Caucasian. This same sample was also taken into another study, of yellow fever vaccine responses in identical twins.

The sequence came from a woman under 30 in good health. Material for sequencing was CD4+ T cells sorted from blood. The J gene is TRBJ1-5, the V gene TRBV7-9, with TRBD1 matching 10 bases. CDR3 in amino acids: CASALGQGTQPQHF. Here the CDR3 DNA reads TGTGCCAGCGCCCTGGGACAGGGGACTCAGCCCCAGCATTTT.